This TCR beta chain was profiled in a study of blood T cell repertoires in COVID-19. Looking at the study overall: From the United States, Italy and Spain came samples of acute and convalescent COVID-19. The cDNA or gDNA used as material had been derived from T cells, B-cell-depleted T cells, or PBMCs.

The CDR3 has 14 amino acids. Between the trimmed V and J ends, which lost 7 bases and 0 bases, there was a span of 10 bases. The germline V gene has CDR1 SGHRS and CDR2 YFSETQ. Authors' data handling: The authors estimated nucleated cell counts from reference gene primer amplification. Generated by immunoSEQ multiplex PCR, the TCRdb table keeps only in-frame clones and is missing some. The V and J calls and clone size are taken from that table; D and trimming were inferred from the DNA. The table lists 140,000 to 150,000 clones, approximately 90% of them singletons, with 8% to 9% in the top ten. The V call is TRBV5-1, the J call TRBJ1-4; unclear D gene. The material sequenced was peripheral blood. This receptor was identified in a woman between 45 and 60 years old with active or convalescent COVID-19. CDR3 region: CASALDTTNEKLFF. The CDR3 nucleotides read TGCGCCAGCGCCTTAGACACAACTAATGAAAAACTGTTTTTT.